The 32 T cell receptor beta chains in this list originate from one sample, sequenced in a study of CD8+CD57+ T cells in acquired aplastic anemia. The patients chosen for sequencing had shown expansion of CD8+CD57+ cells (detected by flow cytometry). The template for TCR beta VDJ and CDR3 sequence profiling was genomic DNA. From the reads, TCRdb called clonotypes with MiXCR, one entry per CDR3 protein. The data show about 98,000 distinct CDR3 sequences, roughly two thirds seen once. Material for sequencing was sorted CD4+, CD8+, or CD8+CD57+ T cells (not recorded which) from PBMCs. These receptors originate from a human donor with aplastic anemia.

This clonotype was picked up many times. The rearrangement joins TRBV7-3 to TRBJ2-2, with D perhaps TRBD2 (5 bases). V dropped 2 bases and J dropped 6 bases, with 13 bases sitting between them. Germline CDR1 is SGHTA and CDR2 is FQGTGA. The CDR3 contains 15 residues. The CDR3 region is CASSLSPSAAGELFF. DNA for the CDR3: TGTGCCAGCAGCTTATCACCTTCAGCGGCCGGGGAGCTGTTTTTT.

This clonotype was counted a single time. This chain links TRBV9 with TRBJ2-1; no clear D gene. CDR3 length equals 16 residues. Germline CDR1 SGDLS, CDR2 YYNGEE. Trimming took off 4 bases at V and 6 bases at J, with 20 bases between the two ends. The CDR3 spells CASSLPHPGLSNEQFF. CDR3 nucleotide sequence: TGTGCCAGCAGCTTACCGCACCCCGGATTGAGCAATGAGCAGTTCTTC.

The V and J genes are TRBV7-9 and TRBJ1-2; TRBD1 is a possible D gene (6 bases). This CDR3 region has 15 residues. The V end was cut by 1 base, the J end by 4 bases, with 13 bases between. Looked up from germline, CDR1 is SEHNR and CDR2 is FQNEAQ (reference sequence). Here the CDR3 reads CASSLGIQGSYGYTF. The CDR3 DNA reads as TGTGCCAGCAGCTTAGGTATCCAGGGGAGCTATGGCTACACCTTC.

The rearrangement uses TRBV20-1 and TRBJ2-1; 9 bases match TRBD1. Germline trimming cut 5 bases from V and 7 bases from J; bases unmatched to any gene: 9. The V gene's germline CDR1 is DFQATT and CDR2 SNEGSKA (reference sequence). The CDR3 is 14 amino acids. The CDR3 spells CSAFDRGYGNEQFF. The DNA for the CDR3 is TGCAGTGCTTTCGACAGGGGGTATGGTAATGAGCAGTTCTTC.

The V gene is TRBV7-2, the J gene TRBJ1-2; D uncertain. CDR1 is SGHTA and CDR2 is FQGNSA in the germline V gene. The CDR3 covers 14 residues. V was cut by 2 bases and J by 7 bases, with 14 bases left in between. The chain's CDR3 is CASSLRLDIGGYTF. For the CDR3, the DNA is TGTGCCAGCAGCTTAAGGTTAGATATAGGTGGCTACACCTTC.

This clonotype has at least ten counts. This chain uses TRBV3-1 with TRBJ1-2; D perhaps matches TRBD1 (6 bases). The ends were cut back, 0 bases at V and 0 bases at J, with 11 bases in the middle. CDR3 length: 16 residues. Germline lookup yields CDR1 LGHDT and CDR2 YNNKEL (reference sequence). The DNA of the CDR3 is TGTGCCAGCAGCCAAGATCGGAACAGGGCTAACTATGGCTACACCTTC. As protein: CASSQDRNRANYGYTF.

This clonotype was found a few times. V usage is TRBV20-1 and J usage is TRBJ1-3; D gene ambiguous. Trimming took 7 bases from V and 1 from J, leaving 14 bases between them. There are 14 residues in the CDR3. Germline V gives CDR1 DFQATT, CDR2 SNEGSKA (reference sequence). DNA of the CDR3: TGCAGTGAGGCGAGCAGCCCTTCTGGAAACACCATATATTTT. It yields the protein CSEASSPSGNTIYF.

The chain recombines TRBV7-9 with TRBJ1-2; D gene ambiguous. The germline V and J ends were trimmed by 1 base and 3 bases, with 6 bases remaining between them. CDR1 SEHNR and CDR2 FQNEAQ come from the germline V gene (reference sequence). This CDR3 spans 13 amino acids. The CDR3 spells CASSLGVYYGYTF. In DNA form, the CDR3 reads TGTGCCAGCAGCTTAGGGGTATACTATGGCTACACCTTC. Based on the CDR3 plus reference TRBV7-9 and TRBJ1-2, the full variable domain is DTGVSQNPRHKITKRGQNVTFRCDPISEHNRLYWYRQTLGQGPEFLTYFQNEAQLEKSRLLSDRFSAERPKGSFSTLEIQRTEQGDSAMYLCASSLGVYYGYTFGSGTRLTVV.

In nucleotides, the CDR3 is TGTGCCAGTGGGGACAGACAACTCTATGGCTACACCTTC. Protein sequence: CASGDRQLYGYTF. The chain links TRBV19 to TRBJ1-2; 7 bases line up with TRBD1. Germline values: CDR1 LNHDA, CDR2 SQIVND (reference sequence). The length of the CDR3 is 13 residues. V was clipped by 8 bases and J by 4 bases; unmatched bases: 7.

The V and J genes are TRBV27 and TRBJ1-2; D ambiguous. Between the trimmed V and J ends, which lost 2 bases and 3 bases, there was a span of 13 bases. Germline-derived CDR1 and CDR2 are MNHEY and SMNVEV (reference sequence). This CDR3 region has 15 residues. CDR3 sequence (DNA): TGTGCCAGCAGTTTAGTCGGCAGGCGAGACTATGGCTACACCTTC. Amino acid sequence: CASSLVGRRDYGYTF.

This sequence joins TRBV6-4 and TRBJ1-1; possibly TRBD1 for D (5 bases). The CDR3 has 13 amino acids. Germline lookup yields CDR1 MRHNA and CDR2 SNTAGT. V was shortened by 6 bases and J by 3 bases, with 11 bases between the two germline ends. CDR3 region: CASSRREDTEAFF. As DNA, the CDR3 is TGTGCCAGCAGCCGCAGGGAGGACACTGAAGCTTTCTTT.

The chain couples TRBV20-1 to TRBJ1-6; tentatively, D is TRBD1 (5 bases). CDR3 length equals 13 residues. V lost 3 bases to trimming and J lost 8 bases, with 11 bases between them. CDR1 and CDR2 (germline): DFQATT, SNEGSKA (reference sequence). The CDR3 protein is CSARGREYSPLHF. For the CDR3, the DNA is TGCAGTGCTAGGGGACGGGAGTATTCACCCCTCCACTTT.

The V gene is TRBV24-1, the J gene TRBJ2-5; a possible D gene is TRBD1 (5 bases). Per the germline V gene, CDR1 is KGHDR and CDR2 is SFDVKD. With 3 bases removed from V and 7 bases from J, the gap between germline ends came to 8 bases. This CDR3 has 12 residues. The CDR3 loop is CATSDTTGTQYF. In DNA form, the CDR3 reads TGTGCCACCAGTGATACAACAGGGACCCAGTACTTC.

The chain recombines TRBV20-1 with TRBJ2-7; a possible D gene is TRBD2 (7 bases). The V end lost 1 base, the J end lost 0 bases, and 19 bases lay between the germline ends. This CDR3 comprises 17 residues. From germline, CDR1 is DFQATT and CDR2 SNEGSKA (reference sequence). CDR3 nucleotide sequence: TGCAGTGCTAGAGCGCGACGTGCGGGGGCCTCCTCCTACGAGCAGTACTTC. This translates into CSARARRAGASSYEQYF.

As DNA, the CDR3 is TGTGCCAGCAGCCAAGATCTTGGGCGCGTCGACTACGAGCAGTACTTC. Translating gives CASSQDLGRVDYEQYF. The chain links TRBV4-2 to TRBJ2-7, with unresolved D. CDR3 length equals 16 residues. The germline V and J ends were trimmed by 0 bases and 3 bases, with 15 bases remaining between them. Germline CDR1 is LGHNA and CDR2 is YNFKEQ.

The V call is TRBV19, the J call TRBJ2-1, with D perhaps TRBD2 (5 bases). CDR1 and CDR2 from the germline V gene are LNHDA and SQIVND (reference sequence). This CDR3 is 16 amino acids long. V was cut by 1 base and J by 7 bases, with 17 bases left in between. As DNA, the CDR3 is TGTGCCAGTAGTATAGGAGGGATAGGGTTAGGGAATGAGCAGTTCTTC. Its translation: CASSIGGIGLGNEQFF. Full variable domain (remainder filled in from reference TRBV19 and TRBJ2-1): DGGITQSPKYLFRKEGQNVTLSCEQNLNHDAMYWYRQDPGQGLRLIYYSQIVNDFQKGDIAEGYSVSREKKESFPLTVTSAQKNPTAFYLCASSIGGIGLGNEQFFGPGTRLTVL.

To note about this clonotype: Germline and junction disagree at one end, which may indicate a read error. The chain recombines TRBV10-3 with TRBJ1-5; 8 bases are a match to TRBD1. Germline CDR1 is ENHRY and CDR2 is SYGVKD. CDR3 length equals 15 residues. The CDR3 DNA is TGTGCCACCAGTGATGCAGGGCGCGGGACAGGGCCCCAGCATTTT. It codes for CATSDAGRGTGPQHF.

This clonotype has ten or more counts. This chain connects TRBV7-9 to TRBJ2-6; D not resolved. In germline, CDR1 is SEHNR, CDR2 FQNEAQ (reference sequence). The V end was cut by 8 bases, the J end by 4 bases, with 12 bases between. The CDR3 runs to 14 residues. Written as DNA, the CDR3 is TGTGCCAGCGTATTAGGGTGGGGGGCCAACGTCCTGACTTTC. Translation gives CASVLGWGANVLTF.

The chain is built from TRBV20-1 and TRBJ1-1; 9 bases match TRBD1. The CDR3 consists of 19 residues. V dropped 4 bases and J dropped 0; count of bases not matched to a gene: 18. CDR1 DFQATT and CDR2 SNEGSKA come from the germline V gene (reference sequence). The CDR3 DNA reads as TGCAGTGCTACAAACTACCCACAGGGGGCGAGATTCATGAACACTGAAGCTTTCTTT. Encoded protein: CSATNYPQGARFMNTEAFF.

The CDR3, as DNA: TGCAGTGCTGAGACGGGGACAGGGGGCAACGAGCAGTACTTC. It translates to CSAETGTGGNEQYF. The rearrangement joins TRBV20-1 to TRBJ2-7; 12 bases are a match to TRBD1. CDR1 and CDR2 from the germline V gene are DFQATT and SNEGSKA (reference sequence). V gave up 5 bases and J gave up 5 bases; unmatched junction bases: 7. The CDR3 sequence is 14 residues long.

J is TRBJ2-5 and V is TRBV20-1; D is perhaps TRBD1 (6 bases). This CDR3 contains 13 residues. V lost 6 bases and J 5 bases, leaving 16 bases between the germline ends. Germline CDR1 DFQATT, CDR2 SNEGSKA (reference sequence). CDR3: CSADPVRGETQYF. The CDR3 DNA is TGCAGTGCCGACCCTGTTAGGGGGGAGACCCAGTACTTC.

As to this clonotype: The germline gene is not matched at one end of the junction; a read error may be the cause. The V gene is TRBV7-2, the J gene TRBJ2-7; D is unclear. The germline V gene encodes CDR1 SGHTA and CDR2 FQGNSA. The CDR3 length is 11 residues. CDR3 protein: CANSSLYEQYF. The DNA for the CDR3 is TGTGCCAACAGCTCCCTTTACGAGCAGTACTTC.

This clonotype has more than one count but fewer than ten. The chain joins TRBV29-1 to TRBJ1-1; D call uncertain. This CDR3 is built from 13 residues. Per germline, CDR1 SQVTM and CDR2 ANQGSEA. The germline V and J ends were trimmed by 1 base and 1 base, with 7 bases remaining between them. Here the CDR3 DNA reads TGCAGCGTTGAAGGGACCGGGAACACTGAAGCTTTCTTT. Translation: CSVEGTGNTEAFF.

The rearrangement uses TRBV19 and TRBJ2-6; D call uncertain. Trimming stripped 7 bases from V and 3 bases from J, with 10 bases between. The CDR3 consists of 14 residues. Germline loops: CDR1 LNHDA, CDR2 SQIVND (reference sequence). The CDR3 DNA sequence: TGTGCCAGTAAAGGTGGCTTTGGGGCCAACGTCCTGACTTTC. As protein: CASKGGFGANVLTF.

The rearrangement joins TRBV20-1 to TRBJ1-2; D gene unclear. Germline V CDR1 and CDR2: DFQATT, SNEGSKA (reference sequence). Between the trimmed V and J ends, which lost 3 bases and 8 bases, there was a span of 16 bases. This CDR3 spans 13 amino acids. CDR3 sequence reads: CSASPSMGLGYTF. CDR3 nucleotide sequence: TGCAGTGCTAGCCCTTCGATGGGTTTGGGCTACACCTTC.

The V and J genes are TRBV7-8 and TRBJ2-3, with 7 bases that match TRBD2. CDR1 is SGHVS, CDR2 FQNEAQ, per germline. The CDR3 runs 16 residues. V lost 5 bases to trimming and J lost 0 bases; unmatched junction nucleotides: 8. This CDR3 is CASSPQRDSSTDTQYF. CDR3 sequence (DNA): TGTGCCAGCAGCCCCCAGCGGGACTCCAGCACAGATACGCAGTATTTT.

Written as DNA, the CDR3 is TGTGCCATCAGCCTTAGCGGGAGTACAGAGACCCAGTACTTC. Its translation is CAISLSGSTETQYF. The chain links TRBV10-3 to TRBJ2-5, with TRBD2 identical over 9 bases. Germline V gives CDR1 ENHRY, CDR2 SYGVKD. Trimming removed 6 bases from V and 4 bases from J; junction bases left unmatched: 6. The CDR3 consists of 14 residues.

Ten or more counts support this clonotype. The gene calls are TRBV29-1 and TRBJ2-7, with D maybe TRBD1 (6 bases). V lost 3 bases and J 3 bases, leaving 21 bases between the germline ends. Per germline, CDR1 SQVTM and CDR2 ANQGSEA. This CDR3 has 16 residues. CDR3 bases: TGCAGCGTTGAGGGTCGCGGACAGAAAAACGTCTACGAGCAGTACTTC. Protein sequence: CSVEGRGQKNVYEQYF.

The V gene is TRBV7-6, the J gene TRBJ2-7, with D tentatively TRBD1 or TRBD2 (6 bases each). There are 16 residues in the CDR3. Between the trimmed V and J ends, which lost 10 bases and 3 bases, there was a span of 25 bases. The germline CDR1 and CDR2 sequences are SGHVS and FNYEAQ. CDR3 DNA: TGTGCCACCGAAGGGGGGACCAGGGTGATAGTCTACGAGCAGTACTTC. Translation gives CATEGGTRVIVYEQYF.

V usage is TRBV20-1 and J usage is TRBJ1-1; 8 nucleotides match TRBD1. The V gene end was trimmed by 1 base and the J gene end by 0 bases; junction bases not matched to a gene: 4. CDR1 is DFQATT, CDR2 SNEGSKA, per germline (reference sequence). The CDR3 is 15 residues long. CDR3 in DNA: TGCAGTGCTAGAGCTCAGGGGGCCCTGAACACTGAAGCTTTCTTT. Translating gives CSARAQGALNTEAFF.

This chain connects TRBV7-8 to TRBJ2-7; D may be TRBD1 (5 bases). CDR1 and CDR2 from the germline V gene are SGHVS and FQNEAQ. Trimming removed 5 bases at V and 6 bases at J, with 8 bases between. The CDR3 is 11 amino acids. The CDR3 bases are TGTGCCAGCAGCAAGGGGATCGAGCAGTACTTC. It translates to CASSKGIEQYF.

This clonotype was seen at least ten times. The chain has TRBV9 and TRBJ1-4, with a weak D call TRBD1 (5 bases). Germline V lookup: CDR1 SGDLS, CDR2 YYNGEE. V was cut by 3 bases and J by 8 bases, with 17 bases left in between. The CDR3 loop spans 15 amino acids. The DNA of the CDR3 is TGTGCCAGCAGCGCCCGCACCGGGACTCGAGAAAAACTGTTTTTT. It is translated as CASSARTGTREKLFF.